This entry features one TCR beta chain sequence. What it recognizes is unknown. These data come from a study of T cells in localized non-small cell lung cancer. Findings and caveats of the study: Compared with tumor, uninvolved adjacent lung displayed greater T cell clonality, ranking highest overall. A denser population of T cells in blood accompanied longer overall survival. Among the top 100 tumor clones, a median around 60 appeared in adjacent lung.

V lost 3 bases to trimming and J lost 6 bases, with 11 bases between them. This CDR3 has 14 residues. CDR1 is LNHDA and CDR2 is SQIVND in the germline V gene (reference sequence). TCRdb's table, derived via immunoSEQ multiplex PCR, lists solely in-frame clones and lacks some. The sample shows around 41,000 clones, almost 90% of them seen only once. Specimen: peripheral blood, collected before any cancer treatment. The chain uses TRBV19 and TRBJ1-4; a possible D gene is TRBD1 (5 bases). The TCR originated in a female donor aged 60 or older with stage I squamous cell lung carcinoma. This CDR3 is CASSMGRVHEKLFF. In DNA, the CDR3 is TGTGCCAGTAGTATGGGACGGGTCCATGAAAAACTGTTTTTT. The variable domain in full, with the rest retrieved from reference TRBV19 and TRBJ1-4, is DGGITQSPKYLFRKEGQNVTLSCEQNLNHDAMYWYRQDPGQGLRLIYYSQIVNDFQKGDIAEGYSVSREKKESFPLTVTSAQKNPTAFYLCASSMGRVHEKLFFGSGTQLSVL.